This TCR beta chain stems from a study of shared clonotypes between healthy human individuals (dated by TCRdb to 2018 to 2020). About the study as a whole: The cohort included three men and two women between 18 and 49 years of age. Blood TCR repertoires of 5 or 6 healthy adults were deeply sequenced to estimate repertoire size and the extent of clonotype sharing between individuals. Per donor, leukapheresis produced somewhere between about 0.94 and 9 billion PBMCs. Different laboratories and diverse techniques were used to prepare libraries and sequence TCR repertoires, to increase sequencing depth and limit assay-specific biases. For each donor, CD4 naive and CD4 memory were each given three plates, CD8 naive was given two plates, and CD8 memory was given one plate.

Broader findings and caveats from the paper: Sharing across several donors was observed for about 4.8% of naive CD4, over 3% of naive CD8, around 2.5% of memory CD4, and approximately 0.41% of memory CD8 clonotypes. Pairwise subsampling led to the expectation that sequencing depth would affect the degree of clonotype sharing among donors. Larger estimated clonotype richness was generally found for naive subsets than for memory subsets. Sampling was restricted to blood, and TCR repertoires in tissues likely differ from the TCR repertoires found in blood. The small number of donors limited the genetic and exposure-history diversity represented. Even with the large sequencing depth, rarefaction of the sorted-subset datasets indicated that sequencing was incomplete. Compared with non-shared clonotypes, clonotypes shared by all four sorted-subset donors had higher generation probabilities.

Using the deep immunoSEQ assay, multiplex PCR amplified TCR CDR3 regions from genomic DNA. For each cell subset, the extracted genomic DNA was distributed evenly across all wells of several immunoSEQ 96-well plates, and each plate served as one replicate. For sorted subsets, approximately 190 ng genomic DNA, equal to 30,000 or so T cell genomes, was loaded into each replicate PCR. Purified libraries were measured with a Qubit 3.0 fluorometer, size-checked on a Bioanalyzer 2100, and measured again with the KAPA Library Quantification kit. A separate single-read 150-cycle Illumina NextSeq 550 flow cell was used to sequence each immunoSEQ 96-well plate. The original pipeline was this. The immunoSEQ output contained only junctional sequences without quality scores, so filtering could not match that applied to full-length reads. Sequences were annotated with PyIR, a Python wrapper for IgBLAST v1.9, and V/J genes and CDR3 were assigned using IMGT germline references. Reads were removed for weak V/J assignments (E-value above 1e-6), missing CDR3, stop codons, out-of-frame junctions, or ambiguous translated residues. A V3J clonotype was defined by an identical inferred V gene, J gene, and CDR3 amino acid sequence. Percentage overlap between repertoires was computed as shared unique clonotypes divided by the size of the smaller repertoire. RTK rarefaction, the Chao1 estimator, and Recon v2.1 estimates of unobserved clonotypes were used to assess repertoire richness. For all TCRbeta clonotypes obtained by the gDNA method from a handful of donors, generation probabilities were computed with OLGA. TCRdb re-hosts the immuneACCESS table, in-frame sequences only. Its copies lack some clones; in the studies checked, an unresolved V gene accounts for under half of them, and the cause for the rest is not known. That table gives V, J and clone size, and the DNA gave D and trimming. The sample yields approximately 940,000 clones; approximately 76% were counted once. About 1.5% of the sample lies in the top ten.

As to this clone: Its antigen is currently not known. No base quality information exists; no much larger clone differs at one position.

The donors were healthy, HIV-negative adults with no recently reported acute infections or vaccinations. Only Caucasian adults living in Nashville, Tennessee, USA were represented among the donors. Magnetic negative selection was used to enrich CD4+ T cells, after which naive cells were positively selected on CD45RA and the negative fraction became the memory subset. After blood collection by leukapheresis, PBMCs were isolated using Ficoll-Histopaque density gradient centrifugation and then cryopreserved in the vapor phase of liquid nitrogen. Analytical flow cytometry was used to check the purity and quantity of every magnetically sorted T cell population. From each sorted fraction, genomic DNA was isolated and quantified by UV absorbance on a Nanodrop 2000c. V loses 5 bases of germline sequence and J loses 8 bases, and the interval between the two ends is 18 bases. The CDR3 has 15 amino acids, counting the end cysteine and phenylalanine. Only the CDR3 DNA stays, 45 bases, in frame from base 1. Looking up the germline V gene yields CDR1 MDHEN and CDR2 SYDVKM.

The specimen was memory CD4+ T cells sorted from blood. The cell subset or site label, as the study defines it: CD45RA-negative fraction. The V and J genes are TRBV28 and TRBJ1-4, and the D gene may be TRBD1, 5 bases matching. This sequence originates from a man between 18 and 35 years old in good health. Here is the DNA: TGTGCCAGCAGTCCTCCGGGACCGGCGGGCGAAAAACTGTTTTTT. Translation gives CASSPPGPAGEKLFF.